This T cell receptor (beta chain) was sequenced for a study of metastatic and nonmetastatic thyroid tumors (dated by TCRdb to 2019 to 2021). With respect to the entire study: Repertoires were compared across peripheral blood and tumor or nodule tissue samples from malignant and benign thyroid patients. The research as a whole found: In both blood and tumor samples, malignant tumors were reported to have significantly higher TCR beta diversity than benign nodules.

The germline V gene yields SGHRS for CDR1 and YFSETQ for CDR2. Deletion took 6 bases off V and 6 bases off J, with a span of 16 bases between the germline ends. The CDR3, from cysteine to phenylalanine, totals 13 residues. Only CDR3 DNA is held: 39 bases, read in frame from base 1. Library prep was done by PCR. These reads were obtained on an Illumina HiSeq 4000. High-throughput sequencing was used to profile the TCR beta-chain CDR3 region of every patient. Regarding the original processing steps: CDR3 differences across clinicopathological groups were used to build a classifier for discriminating distant-metastatic papillary thyroid cancer patients. Repertoire diversity was assessed with the Shannon index, and tumor-blood repertoire similarity with the Morisita-Horn index. The public reads were reanalyzed by TCRdb: fastp trimming at Q25, MiXCR alignment, in-frame beta chains only. None of the V and J calls come from the authors' own analysis; TCRdb made them. The table for this sample lists about 3,800 clones; around 32% of them were counted only once. Approximately 30% of the sample rests with the top ten.

No treatment had been received by any patient before thyroid surgery. Patient clinical samples collected from about 2011 to 2019 were retrospectively analysed using T-cell receptor beta sequencing. As for this clone: Its antigen is not yet known. No base quality information exists; no much larger clone differs at one position.

The chain uses TRBV5-1 and TRBJ2-7; a weak D assignment points to TRBD2 (7 bases agree). This sequence originates from a male donor with papillary thyroid cancer or a benign thyroid nodule (not recorded which). Some clones in this sample may be carry-over from other donors' samples. Sequences were obtained from adjacent normal tissue. The CDR3 region: CASNDGGRVEQYF. The DNA sequence follows: TGCGCCAGCAATGACGGGGGGCGCGTCGAGCAGTACTTC. Full variable domain (CDR3 extended with the reference TRBV5-1 and TRBJ2-7 proteins): KAGVTQTPRYLIKTRGQQVTLSCSPISGHRSVSWYQQTPGQGLQFLFEYFSETQRNKGNFPGRFSGRQFSNSRSEMNVSTLELGDSALYLCASNDGGRVEQYFGPGTRLTVT.